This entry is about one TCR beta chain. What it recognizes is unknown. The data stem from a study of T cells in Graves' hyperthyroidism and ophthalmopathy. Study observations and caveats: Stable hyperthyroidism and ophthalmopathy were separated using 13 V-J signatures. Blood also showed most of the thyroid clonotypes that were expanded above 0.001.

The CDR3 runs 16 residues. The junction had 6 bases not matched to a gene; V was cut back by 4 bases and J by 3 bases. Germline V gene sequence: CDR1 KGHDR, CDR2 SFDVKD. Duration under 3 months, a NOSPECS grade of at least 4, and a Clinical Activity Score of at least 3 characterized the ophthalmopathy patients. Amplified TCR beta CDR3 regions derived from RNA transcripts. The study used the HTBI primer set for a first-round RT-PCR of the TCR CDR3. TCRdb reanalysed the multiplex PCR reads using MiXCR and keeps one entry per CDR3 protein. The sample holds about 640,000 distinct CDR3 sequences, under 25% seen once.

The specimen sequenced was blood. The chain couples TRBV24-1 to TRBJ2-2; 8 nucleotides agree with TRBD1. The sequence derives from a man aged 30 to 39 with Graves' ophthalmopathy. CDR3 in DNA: TGTGCCACCAGTGACTTCGACAGGGGCCACACCGGGGAGCTGTTTTTT. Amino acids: CATSDFDRGHTGELFF.